Following are 20 T cell receptor beta chains from one sample sequenced in a study of neurological immune-mediated disorders. TCRdb analysed the 5' RACE reads with MiXCR anew, one entry per CDR3 protein. The sample shows more than 45,000 distinct CDR3 sequences, roughly 4% of them seen only once. Sequencing was carried out using PBMCs. These receptors originate from a man aged 30-40 years with multiple sclerosis.

This clonotype was detected many times. The chain carries TRBV5-1 and TRBJ2-7, with 7 bases lining up with TRBD1. This CDR3 has 13 amino acids. V lost 3 bases and J lost 6; bases outside the gene matches: 6. Germline V CDR1 and CDR2: SGHRS, YFSETQ. CDR3 region: CASSSLTGLEQYF. The CDR3 nucleotides are TGCGCCAGCAGCTCCCTGACAGGGCTCGAGCAGTACTTC.

This clonotype showed up many times. The V and J genes are TRBV6-6 and TRBJ2-1, with 9 bases identical to TRBD1. Germline V gene data show CDR1 as MNHNY and CDR2 as SVGAGI (reference sequence). The junction had 13 bases not matched to a gene; V was cut back by 5 bases and J by 5 bases. The CDR3 spans 17 residues. The CDR3 nucleotides are TGTGCCAGCAGTCCAGCCCGAGGACAGGGGATAAACAATGAGCAGTTCTTC. This gives the protein CASSPARGQGINNEQFF.

The CDR3 loop is CASSLVRGGSLGGSSYNEQFF. The DNA of the CDR3 is TGTGCCAGCAGCTTAGTCCGAGGGGGATCTCTCGGCGGGAGCTCCTACAATGAGCAGTTCTTC. The chain uses TRBV11-2 and TRBJ2-1; maybe TRBD2 (7 bases). Trimming took off 1 base at V and 0 bases at J, with 25 bases between the two ends. This CDR3 spans 21 amino acids. Germline V gene sequence: CDR1 SGHAT, CDR2 FQNNGV.

This clonotype was detected many times. This chain joins TRBV7-3 and TRBJ1-1, with 8 bases fitting TRBD1. This CDR3 is built from 15 residues. Trimming removed 5 bases from V and 4 bases from J; junction bases left unmatched: 9. Germline values: CDR1 SGHTA, CDR2 FQGTGA. CDR3 sequence (DNA): TGTGCCAGCAGCCTACAGGGGGGGGAGATCACTGAAGCTTTCTTT. Protein: CASSLQGGEITEAFF.

This clonotype appeared many times. The genes are TRBV7-8 and TRBJ2-3, with a possible D match to TRBD2 (6 bases). V lost 10 bases and J lost 6, with 23 bases in between. This CDR3 is 15 amino acids long. The germline gives CDR1 SGHVS, CDR2 FQNEAQ. For the CDR3, the DNA is TGTGCCACTACTTCCGGGACTCCCTTTATGGATACGCAGTATTTT. Its protein is CATTSGTPFMDTQYF.

Many counts were recorded for this clonotype. The rearrangement joins TRBV7-2 to TRBJ2-1; 8 bases align to TRBD1. Germline CDR1 is SGHTA and CDR2 is FQGNSA. J lost 8 bases, V lost 2 bases, and 11 bases had no gene match. The CDR3 runs 16 residues. CDR3 protein: CASSLSMDRAPDEQFF. DNA for the CDR3: TGTGCCAGCAGCTTATCGATGGACAGGGCTCCGGATGAGCAGTTCTTC.

This clonotype was detected many times. The chain employs TRBV3-1 and TRBJ2-1, with D unresolved. The CDR3 extends over 13 amino acids. Between the trimmed V and J ends, which lost 0 bases and 8 bases, there was a span of 8 bases. Looked up from germline, CDR1 is LGHDT and CDR2 is YNNKEL (reference sequence). CDR3: CASSQDYRYEQFF. The CDR3 DNA reads as TGTGCCAGCAGCCAAGATTATCGATATGAGCAGTTCTTC.

This clonotype has ten or more counts. The gene calls are TRBV14 and TRBJ1-2, with D possibly being TRBD1 (5 bases). Germline V lookup: CDR1 SGHDN, CDR2 FVKESK. The CDR3 consists of 14 residues. The V end lost 1 base, the J end lost 8 bases, and 14 bases lay between the germline ends. The CDR3 sequence is CASSQGYSGQGYTF. In DNA, the CDR3 is TGTGCCAGCAGCCAAGGTTACTCAGGGCAGGGCTACACCTTC.

This clonotype occurred many times. This chain connects TRBV7-3 to TRBJ1-1, with 7 bases identical to TRBD1. The CDR3 covers 15 residues. V was pared by 5 bases and J by 1 base, with 7 bases of the junction left unmatched. Looked up from germline, CDR1 is SGHTA and CDR2 is FQGTGA. The CDR3 DNA follows: TGTGCCAGCAGCCAGGGGGACAGCTGGAACACTGAAGCTTTCTTT. Translated, it gives CASSQGDSWNTEAFF.

This clonotype came up many times. The chain has TRBV20-1 and TRBJ1-1; tentative D call: TRBD1 (5 bases). V was clipped by 4 bases and J by 0 bases, with 12 bases between them. CDR1 is DFQATT, CDR2 SNEGSKA, per germline (reference sequence). The CDR3 is made up of 14 amino acids. The CDR3 region has the DNA TGCAGTGCTATCCCGCAGGGTTTGAACACTGAAGCTTTCTTT. Protein sequence: CSAIPQGLNTEAFF.

This clonotype was seen ten or more times. The rearrangement joins TRBV9 to TRBJ2-3; TRBD2 aligns across 7 bases. Trimming at V came to 2 bases and at J to 2 bases, leaving 5 bases not matched to a gene. In germline, CDR1 is SGDLS, CDR2 YYNGEE. The CDR3 contains 15 residues. CDR3 in amino acids: CASSVRDYPTDTQYF. CDR3 bases: TGTGCCAGCAGCGTGCGGGACTATCCCACAGATACGCAGTATTTT.

This clonotype occurred many times. The chain uses TRBV20-1 and TRBJ2-1; 8 bases map to TRBD1. The CDR3 is 15 amino acids. Germline trimming cut 5 bases from V and 1 base from J; bases unmatched to any gene: 7. CDR1 is DFQATT and CDR2 is SNEGSKA in the germline V gene (reference sequence). The CDR3 nucleotides are TGCAGTGCTGACGACAGGGGTCGATCCTACAATGAGCAGTTCTTC. This encodes CSADDRGRSYNEQFF.

Ten or more counts support this clonotype. V usage is TRBV4-1 and J usage is TRBJ1-2, with a weak D call TRBD1 (5 bases). The CDR3 runs 16 residues. V lost 0 bases and J 7 bases, leaving 18 bases between the germline ends. Germline CDR1 MGHRA, CDR2 YSYEKL. The CDR3 here is CASSQEGSPRGGGYTF. The CDR3 nucleotides read TGCGCCAGCAGCCAAGAAGGCAGCCCTAGGGGTGGTGGCTACACCTTC.

In its sample, this clonotype was seen many times. This sequence joins TRBV5-8 and TRBJ2-1, with 10 bases fitting TRBD2. This CDR3 comprises 14 residues. Germline lookup yields CDR1 SGHTS and CDR2 YDEGEE. With 0 bases clipped from V and 6 bases from J, the junction kept 0 bases outside the gene matches. CDR3 amino acids: CASSLGLAGNEQFF. As DNA, the CDR3 is TGTGCCAGCAGCTTGGGACTAGCGGGCAATGAGCAGTTCTTC.

This clonotype was detected ten times or more. The chain couples TRBV9 to TRBJ2-1; D is possibly TRBD2 (6 bases). CDR3 length equals 15 residues. V lost 3 bases, J lost 5 bases, and 15 bases lay in between. Germline loops: CDR1 SGDLS, CDR2 YYNGEE. The CDR3 protein is CASSGSGLSDNEQFF. Here the CDR3 DNA reads TGTGCCAGCAGCGGAAGCGGGCTTTCGGACAATGAGCAGTTCTTC.

This clonotype has at least ten counts. The J gene is TRBJ2-7, the V gene TRBV5-6, with D maybe TRBD1 (5 bases). Germline values: CDR1 SGHDT, CDR2 YYEEEE. Trimming shortened V by 3 bases and J by 3 bases, and 10 bases separated the two germline ends. This CDR3 has 13 amino acids. CDR3 in DNA: TGTGCCAGCAGCTGGGGCGGCGGCTACGAGCAGTACTTC. Translation gives CASSWGGGYEQYF.

This chain links TRBV28 with TRBJ2-7; a possible D gene is TRBD1 (6 bases). The CDR3 length is 16 residues. The germline V gene encodes CDR1 MDHEN and CDR2 SYDVKM. Trimming took 5 bases from V and 2 from J, leaving 19 bases between them. DNA of the CDR3: TGTGCCAGCAGTCCCCCCGGGACATGTACGACCTACGAGCAGTACTTC. Its translation: CASSPPGTCTTYEQYF.

This clonotype was counted at least ten times. This chain connects TRBV20-1 to TRBJ1-5, with D unresolved. Trimming pared 6 bases from V and 4 bases from J, leaving 10 bases between. This CDR3 comprises 12 residues. The germline V gene encodes CDR1 DFQATT and CDR2 SNEGSKA (reference sequence). The CDR3 region is CSARRENQPQHF. DNA of the CDR3: TGCAGTGCGCGAAGGGAGAATCAGCCCCAGCATTTT.

At least ten counts were recorded for this clonotype. V and J are TRBV20-1 and TRBJ2-7, with 8 bases matching TRBD1. The J segment lost 5 bases and the V segment lost 6 bases, leaving 18 bases of the junction unmatched. In germline, CDR1 is DFQATT, CDR2 SNEGSKA (reference sequence). This CDR3 has 16 amino acids. In DNA form, the CDR3 reads TGCAGTGCCCTACCAGACTTAGGACAGGGAGCCGACGAGCAGTACTTC. Residues: CSALPDLGQGADEQYF.

In its sample, this clonotype was seen many times. The chain combines TRBV7-8 with TRBJ2-7; D gene ambiguous. This CDR3 is 15 amino acids long. V was pared by 1 base and J by 0 bases, with 10 bases between. Germline V CDR1 and CDR2: SGHVS, FQNEAQ. The CDR3 region has the DNA TGTGCCAGCAGCTTAGGGTCAGACCTCTCCTACGAGCAGTACTTC. Translating it yields CASSLGSDLSYEQYF. Full variable domain (rest looked up from reference TRBV7-8 and TRBJ2-7): GAGVSQSPRYKVAKRGQDVALRCDPISGHVSLFWYQQALGQGPEFLTYFQNEAQLDKSGLPSDRFFAERPEGSVSTLKIQRTQQEDSAVYLCASSLGSDLSYEQYFGPGTRLTVT.